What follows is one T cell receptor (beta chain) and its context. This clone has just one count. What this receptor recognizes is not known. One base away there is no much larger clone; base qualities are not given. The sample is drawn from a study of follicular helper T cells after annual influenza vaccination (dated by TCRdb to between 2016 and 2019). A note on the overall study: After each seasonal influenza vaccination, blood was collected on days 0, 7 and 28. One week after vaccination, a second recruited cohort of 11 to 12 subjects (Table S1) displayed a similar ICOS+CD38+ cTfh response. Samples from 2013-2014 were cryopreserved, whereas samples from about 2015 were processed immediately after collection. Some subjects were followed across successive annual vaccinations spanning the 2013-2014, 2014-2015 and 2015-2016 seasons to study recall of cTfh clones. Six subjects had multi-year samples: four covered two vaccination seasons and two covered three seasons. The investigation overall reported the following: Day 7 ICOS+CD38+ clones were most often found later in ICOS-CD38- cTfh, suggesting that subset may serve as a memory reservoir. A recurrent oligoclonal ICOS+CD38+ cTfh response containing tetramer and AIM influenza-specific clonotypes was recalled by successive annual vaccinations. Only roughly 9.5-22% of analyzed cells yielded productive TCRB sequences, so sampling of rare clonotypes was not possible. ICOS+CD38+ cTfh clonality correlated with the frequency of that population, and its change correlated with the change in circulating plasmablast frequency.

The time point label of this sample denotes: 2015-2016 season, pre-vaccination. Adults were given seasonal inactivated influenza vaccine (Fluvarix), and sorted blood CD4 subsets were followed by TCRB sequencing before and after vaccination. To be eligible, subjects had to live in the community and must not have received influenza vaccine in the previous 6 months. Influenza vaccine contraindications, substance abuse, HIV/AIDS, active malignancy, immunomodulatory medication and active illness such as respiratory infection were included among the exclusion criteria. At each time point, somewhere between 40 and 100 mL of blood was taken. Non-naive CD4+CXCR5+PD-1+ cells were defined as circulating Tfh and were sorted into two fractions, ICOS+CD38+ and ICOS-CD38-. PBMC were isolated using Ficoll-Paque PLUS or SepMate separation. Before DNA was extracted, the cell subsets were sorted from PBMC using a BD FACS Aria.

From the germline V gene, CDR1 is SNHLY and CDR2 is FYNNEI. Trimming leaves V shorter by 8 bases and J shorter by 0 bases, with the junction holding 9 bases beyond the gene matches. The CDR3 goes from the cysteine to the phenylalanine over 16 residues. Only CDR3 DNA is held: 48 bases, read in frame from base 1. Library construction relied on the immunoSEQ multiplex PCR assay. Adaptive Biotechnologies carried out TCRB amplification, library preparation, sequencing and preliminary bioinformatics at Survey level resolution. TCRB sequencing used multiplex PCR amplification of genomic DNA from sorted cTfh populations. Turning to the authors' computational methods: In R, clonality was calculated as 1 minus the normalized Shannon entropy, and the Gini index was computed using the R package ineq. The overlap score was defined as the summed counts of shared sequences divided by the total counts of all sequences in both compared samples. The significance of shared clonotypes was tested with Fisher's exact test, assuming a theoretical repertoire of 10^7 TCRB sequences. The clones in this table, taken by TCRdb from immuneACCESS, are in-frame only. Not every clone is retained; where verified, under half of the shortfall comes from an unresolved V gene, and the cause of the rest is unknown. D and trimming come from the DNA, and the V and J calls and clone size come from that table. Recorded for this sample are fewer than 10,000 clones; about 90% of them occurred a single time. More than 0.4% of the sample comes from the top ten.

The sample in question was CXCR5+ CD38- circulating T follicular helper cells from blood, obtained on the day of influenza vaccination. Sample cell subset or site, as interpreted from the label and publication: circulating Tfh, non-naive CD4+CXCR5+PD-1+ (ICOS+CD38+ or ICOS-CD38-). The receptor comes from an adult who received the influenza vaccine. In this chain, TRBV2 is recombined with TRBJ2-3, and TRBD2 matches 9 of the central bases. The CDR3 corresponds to CASGGVAGVSTDTQYF. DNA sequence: TGTGCCAGCGGGGGAGTAGCGGGGGTGAGCACAGATACGCAGTATTTT.